Below, 28 T cell receptor beta chains from the same sample are listed, as sequenced in a study of shared clonotypes between healthy human individuals. The assay was immunoSEQ multiplex PCR, and TCRdb's table has in-frame clones only and misses some. The table includes roughly 1,000,000 clones, around 78% detected once. Sequencing used memory CD4+ T cells from PBMCs. The subset here: CD45RA-negative fraction. The receptors originated from a man aged 18 to 30 in good health. Some clones in this sample may be carry-over from other donors' samples.

The chain has TRBV25-1 and TRBJ1-4; TRBD1 matches at 8 bases. There are 14 residues in the CDR3. Germline loops: CDR1 MGHDK, CDR2 SYGVNS. V lost 6 bases to trimming and J lost 5 bases; unmatched junction nucleotides: 5. The CDR3 DNA is TGTGCCAGCAGGGACAGGGCGGGGAATGAAAAACTGTTTTTT. This sequence encodes CASRDRAGNEKLFF. Full variable domain (outside the CDR3, taken from reference TRBV25-1 and TRBJ1-4): EADIYQTPRYLVIGTGKKITLECSQTMGHDKMYWYQQDPGMELHLIHYSYGVNSTEKGDLSSESTVSRIRTEHFPLTLESARPSHTSQYLCASRDRAGNEKLFFGSGTQLSVL.

The rearrangement joins TRBV28 to TRBJ1-5, with D tentatively TRBD1 (5 bases). The V and J ends lost 7 bases and 2 bases respectively, with 12 bases between them. This CDR3 is built from 14 residues. Germline V gene data show CDR1 as MDHEN and CDR2 as SYDVKM. The CDR3 DNA sequence: TGTGCCAGCATTCGAGGGGTTGGCAATCAGCCCCAGCATTTT. This gives the protein CASIRGVGNQPQHF.

The gene calls are TRBV28 and TRBJ1-1; TRBD1 might be the D (5 bases). The CDR3 is 14 residues long. The V end lost 7 bases, the J end lost 3 bases, and 15 bases lay between the germline ends. CDR1 is MDHEN and CDR2 is SYDVKM in the germline V gene. This chain's CDR3 is CASTRGGEDTEAFF. For the CDR3, the DNA is TGTGCCAGCACCCGGGGGGGGGAGGACACTGAAGCTTTCTTT.

This clone was seen once. This chain joins TRBV18 and TRBJ2-7, with 9 bases matching TRBD1. V dropped 0 bases and J dropped 5; count of bases not matched to a gene: 8. This CDR3 region has 16 residues. Per germline, CDR1 KGHSH and CDR2 LQKENI. CDR3 sequence (DNA): TGTGCCAGCTCACCACCAACCGGGACAGGGACCCACGAGCAGTACTTC. Protein: CASSPPTGTGTHEQYF.

The chain's CDR3 is CASGRSGANVLTF. In DNA, the CDR3 is TGTGCTAGTGGGCGCAGTGGGGCCAACGTCCTGACTTTC. This chain uses TRBV12-5 with TRBJ2-6; D is ambiguous. The germline V and J ends were trimmed by 6 bases and 3 bases, with 6 bases remaining between them. The CDR3 consists of 13 residues. Germline-derived CDR1 and CDR2 are LGHNT and FRNRAP.

This clone has more than one count but fewer than ten. The CDR3 loop reads CASSREAGGYTF. The CDR3 DNA is TGCGCCAGCAGCAGGGAGGCGGGGGGCTACACCTTC. The chain has TRBV4-1 and TRBJ1-2, with D unclear. Germline-derived CDR1 and CDR2 are MGHRA and YSYEKL. V was pared by 5 bases and J by 8 bases, with 12 bases between. The CDR3 runs 12 residues.

The chain uses TRBV18 and TRBJ1-4; the D is unclear. The CDR3 is made up of 18 amino acids. Looked up from germline, CDR1 is KGHSH and CDR2 is LQKENI. The V end was cut by 0 bases, the J end by 0 bases, with 14 bases between. Here the CDR3 DNA reads TGTGCCAGCTCACCACCTGCGAAGGGAGGTGCAACTAATGAAAAACTGTTTTTT. Translated, it gives CASSPPAKGGATNEKLFF.

This clone appeared a few times. This rearrangement joins TRBV28 to TRBJ1-2; D not certain. Looked up from germline, CDR1 is MDHEN and CDR2 is SYDVKM. There are 14 residues in the CDR3. Trimming pared 6 bases from V and 3 bases from J, leaving 14 bases between. This CDR3 reads CASSIEERDYGYTF. CDR3 DNA sequence: TGTGCCAGCAGCATTGAGGAGCGGGACTATGGCTACACCTTC.

The chain combines TRBV6-6 with TRBJ2-2, with TRBD2 matching 12 bases. The CDR3 is made up of 14 amino acids. V dropped 6 bases and J dropped 9; count of bases not matched to a gene: 5. Germline V CDR1 and CDR2: MNHNY, SVGAGI (reference sequence). Here the CDR3 DNA reads TGTGCCAGCAGCGAGACTAGCGGGAGTCGGGAGCTGTTTTTT. Its translation: CASSETSGSRELFF.

V is TRBV7-9 and J is TRBJ2-7, with TRBD2 matching over 11 bases. CDR1 is SEHNR, CDR2 FQNEAQ, per germline (reference sequence). The CDR3 has 16 amino acids. The ends lost 1 base at V and 2 bases at J; junction bases unmatched: 4. This CDR3 reads CASSLGGTSGPYEQYF. CDR3 nucleotide sequence: TGTGCCAGCAGCTTAGGGGGGACTAGCGGACCCTACGAGCAGTACTTC. The whole variable domain, filled in from reference TRBV7-9 and TRBJ2-7, reads DTGVSQNPRHKITKRGQNVTFRCDPISEHNRLYWYRQTLGQGPEFLTYFQNEAQLEKSRLLSDRFSAERPKGSFSTLEIQRTEQGDSAMYLCASSLGGTSGPYEQYFGPGTRLTVT.

The V and J genes are TRBV5-1 and TRBJ2-2, with D possibly TRBD2 on 7 matching bases. The CDR3 is 15 residues long. Germline loops: CDR1 SGHRS, CDR2 YFSETQ. V lost 6 bases and J lost 5, with 17 bases in between. Written as DNA, the CDR3 is TGCGCCAGCACCCTGGGGAGCGGGACAACCGGGGAGCTGTTTTTT. Its protein is CASTLGSGTTGELFF.

This clone was counted only a few times. This rearrangement joins TRBV2 to TRBJ2-1, with 11 bases aligning to TRBD1. The CDR3 covers 12 residues. Germline CDR1 and CDR2: SNHLY and FYNNEI. Trimming at V came to 3 bases and at J to 15 bases, leaving 4 bases not matched to a gene. The CDR3: CASSEKGTGGFF. The CDR3 nucleotides read TGTGCCAGCAGTGAGAAGGGGACAGGGGGGTTCTTC.

The genes are TRBV29-1 and TRBJ2-1; 14 nucleotides line up with TRBD2. The V gene end was trimmed by 6 bases and the J gene end by 13 bases; junction bases not matched to a gene: 5. This CDR3 contains 12 residues. Germline V lookup: CDR1 SQVTM, CDR2 ANQGSEA. This CDR3 reads CSVEGLAGVQFF. As DNA, the CDR3 is TGCAGCGTCGAGGGACTAGCGGGAGTACAGTTCTTC.

The chain couples TRBV9 to TRBJ2-7, with 7 bases fitting TRBD1. The CDR3 consists of 14 residues. The V gene end was trimmed by 6 bases and the J gene end by 0 bases; junction bases not matched to a gene: 6. From germline, CDR1 is SGDLS and CDR2 YYNGEE. The CDR3 region is CASTTGESSYEQYF. DNA of the CDR3: TGTGCCAGCACCACAGGGGAGAGCTCCTACGAGCAGTACTTC.

Regarding this clone: A far larger clone is one base from this, pointing to a likely read error. The same CDR3 is also encoded by other DNA sequences in this sample. The chain combines TRBV11-2 with TRBJ2-2; no definite D call. CDR1 and CDR2 from the germline V gene are SGHAT and FQNNGV. Trimming pared 5 bases from V and 4 bases from J, leaving 5 bases between. This CDR3 has 12 amino acids. CDR3 DNA: TGTGCCAGCAGCCGACTCACCGGGGAGCTGTTTTTT. Translation gives CASSRLTGELFF.

V is TRBV7-3 and J is TRBJ2-1, with D perhaps matching TRBD2 (7 bases). Germline V gives CDR1 SGHTA, CDR2 FQGTGA. CDR3 length equals 18 residues. Trimming shortened V by 0 bases and J by 0 bases, and 15 bases separated the two germline ends. CDR3: CASSLTAGASSSYNEQFF. DNA for the CDR3: TGTGCCAGCAGCTTAACTGCGGGGGCGTCGAGCTCCTACAATGAGCAGTTCTTC. The entire variable domain, with the rest obtained from reference TRBV7-3 and TRBJ2-1, is as follows: GAGVSQTPSNKVTEKGKYVELRCDPISGHTALYWYRQSLGQGPEFLIYFQGTGAADDSGLPNDRFFAVRPEGSVSTLKIQRTERGDSAVYLCASSLTAGASSSYNEQFFGPGTRLTVL.

V usage is TRBV19 and J usage is TRBJ2-7; D is possibly TRBD1 or TRBD2 (5 bases each). This CDR3 has 15 residues. V was cut by 10 bases and J by 5 bases, with 24 bases left in between. CDR1 is LNHDA and CDR2 is SQIVND in the germline V gene (reference sequence). Here the CDR3 DNA reads TGTGCCACGACGTTCCCCCGGGGACCGATCCACGAGCAGTACTTC. Its protein is CATTFPRGPIHEQYF.

The gene calls are TRBV6-1 and TRBJ2-1; either TRBD1 or TRBD2 may fit D (5 bases each). Per germline, CDR1 MNHNS and CDR2 SASEGT. This CDR3 has 12 residues. V lost 6 bases and J 5 bases, leaving 8 bases between the germline ends. The CDR3 protein is CASRGPNNEQFF. The CDR3 nucleotides are TGTGCCAGCAGGGGACCCAACAATGAGCAGTTCTTC.

J is TRBJ2-2 and V is TRBV4-2; possible D gene TRBD1, 7 bases. The CDR3 length is 18 residues. V was pared by 4 bases and J by 6 bases, with 24 bases between. Germline CDR1 is LGHNA and CDR2 is YNFKEQ. CDR3 coding DNA: TGTGCCAGCAGCCCCGCGATTTTAAGACAGGGAGGATCCGGGGAGCTGTTTTTT. Its protein product is CASSPAILRQGGSGELFF.

The V and J genes are TRBV7-9 and TRBJ1-4; possible D gene TRBD1, 5 bases. This CDR3 has 15 residues. Trimming removed 3 bases from V and 7 bases from J, with 15 bases in between. In germline, CDR1 is SEHNR, CDR2 FQNEAQ (reference sequence). CDR3 DNA: TGTGCCAGCAGCTTGGGGACCCCTGCCACTGAAAAACTGTTTTTT. Its translation: CASSLGTPATEKLFF.

This clone showed up just once. This sequence joins TRBV10-3 and TRBJ2-2, with 11 bases lining up with TRBD2. With V trimmed by 6 bases and J by 2 bases, 14 bases remained unmatched. Germline assignment: CDR1 ENHRY and CDR2 SYGVKD. CDR3 length equals 19 residues. The CDR3 is CAISNPGGLAEPNTGELFF. Here the CDR3 DNA reads TGTGCCATCAGCAACCCAGGGGGACTAGCGGAGCCTAACACCGGGGAGCTGTTTTTT.

CDR3 nucleotides: TGCGCCAGCAGCTCCACACCCGGGACAGTGGAAGCTTTCTTT. Translation gives CASSSTPGTVEAFF. The J gene is TRBJ1-1, the V gene TRBV5-1; 7 bases are a match to TRBD1. V gave up 3 bases and J gave up 8 bases; unmatched junction bases: 10. The CDR3 totals 14 residues. Germline-derived CDR1 and CDR2 are SGHRS and YFSETQ.

With regard to this clone: Other DNA variants within this sample encode the same CDR3. The rearrangement uses TRBV28 and TRBJ2-1, with D maybe TRBD2 (5 bases). Per the germline V gene, CDR1 is MDHEN and CDR2 is SYDVKM. Trimming left V 3 bases short and J 8 bases short, with 5 bases between. CDR3 length: 11 amino acids. This CDR3 reads CASSLEDEQFF. DNA for the CDR3: TGTGCCAGCAGTTTGGAGGATGAGCAGTTCTTC.

The V call is TRBV11-1, the J call TRBJ2-7, with D unclear. This CDR3 spans 13 amino acids. From germline, CDR1 is SGHAT and CDR2 FQDESV (reference sequence). V lost 3 bases to trimming and J lost 2 bases, with 8 bases between them. The CDR3: CASSFFGTYEQYF. The DNA for the CDR3 is TGTGCCAGCAGCTTTTTTGGAACCTACGAGCAGTACTTC.

CDR3 protein: CASSFLVPGLGGQETQYF. In nucleotides, the CDR3 is TGCGCCAGCAGCTTTTTGGTCCCGGGACTAGGAGGGCAAGAGACCCAGTACTTC. The rearrangement joins TRBV5-1 to TRBJ2-5, with TRBD2 identical over 8 bases. The CDR3 loop spans 18 amino acids. With V trimmed by 2 bases and J by 2 bases, 14 bases remained unmatched. Germline CDR1 and CDR2: SGHRS and YFSETQ. Full variable domain (remainder filled in from reference TRBV5-1 and TRBJ2-5): KAGVTQTPRYLIKTRGQQVTLSCSPISGHRSVSWYQQTPGQGLQFLFEYFSETQRNKGNFPGRFSGRQFSNSRSEMNVSTLELGDSALYLCASSFLVPGLGGQETQYFGPGTRLLVL.

Points on this clone: Other DNA sequences within the sample encode an identical CDR3. The rearrangement uses TRBV5-1 and TRBJ2-7; no definite D call. Germline V lookup: CDR1 SGHRS, CDR2 YFSETQ. V lost 1 base to trimming and J lost 0 bases, with 8 bases between them. CDR3 length: 14 residues. CDR3 residues: CASSLRLNSYEQYF. CDR3 in DNA: TGCGCCAGCAGCTTGAGGTTGAACTCCTACGAGCAGTACTTC. The full variable domain, rest sourced from reference TRBV5-1 and TRBJ2-7, is KAGVTQTPRYLIKTRGQQVTLSCSPISGHRSVSWYQQTPGQGLQFLFEYFSETQRNKGNFPGRFSGRQFSNSRSEMNVSTLELGDSALYLCASSLRLNSYEQYFGPGTRLTVT.

The chain joins TRBV7-3 to TRBJ2-7, with 10 bases identical to TRBD2. Germline values: CDR1 SGHTA, CDR2 FQGTGA. Germline trimming cut 1 base from V and 7 bases from J; bases unmatched to any gene: 1. This CDR3 has 13 amino acids. The CDR3 reads CASSLILAGEQYF. CDR3 DNA: TGTGCCAGCAGCTTAATACTAGCGGGGGAGCAGTACTTC.

The chain is built from TRBV11-1 and TRBJ1-1; D may be TRBD1 (5 bases). There are 15 residues in the CDR3. Between the trimmed V and J ends, which lost 2 bases and 7 bases, there was a span of 17 bases. Germline V gene data show CDR1 as SGHAT and CDR2 as FQDESV (reference sequence). This CDR3 is CASSLPRAGSGEAFF. CDR3 nucleotide sequence: TGTGCCAGCAGCTTACCGAGAGCAGGGTCCGGTGAAGCTTTCTTT.